A single sample gave rise to the 12 T cell receptor beta chains below, sequenced in a study of T cells in Graves' hyperthyroidism and ophthalmopathy. What was amplified from RNA transcripts were TCR beta CDR3 regions. The TCR CDR3 was amplified in a first-round RT-PCR using the HTBI primer set. TCRdb analysed the multiplex PCR reads with MiXCR anew, one entry per CDR3 protein. The sample carries about 350,000 distinct CDR3 sequences, approximately 18% recorded once. Input material: blood. These receptor sequences come from a woman between 40 and 50 years old with Graves' ophthalmopathy.

This clonotype was recorded many times. This chain joins TRBV6-5 and TRBJ1-1; D remains unclear. The V end was cut by 0 bases, the J end by 1 base, with 3 bases between. The CDR3 is 13 residues long. Germline loops: CDR1 MNHEY, CDR2 SVGAGI. The CDR3 loop is CASSYSWNTEAFF. CDR3 in DNA: TGTGCCAGCAGTTACTCGTGGAACACTGAAGCTTTCTTT.

Many counts were recorded for this clonotype. The junction differs from germline at one of its ends, possibly a read error. V is TRBV5-7 and J is TRBJ1-2; 7 bases agree with TRBD1. TRBV5-7 has ORF status, its function being uncertain. CDR3 length: 15 residues. This chain's CDR3 is CANSLDRDRREGYTF. The CDR3, as DNA: TGTGCCAACAGCTTGGATCGGGACAGACGCGAGGGCTACACCTTC.

In its sample, this clonotype was seen many times. This chain links TRBV12-3 or TRBV12-4 with TRBJ1-2; 9 nucleotides agree with TRBD1. V trimming: 7 bases; J trimming: 2 bases; junction bases outside the gene matches: 5. This CDR3 comprises 14 residues. CDR3 amino acids: CASTGDRANYGYTF. DNA of the CDR3: TGTGCCAGCACTGGGGACAGGGCAAACTATGGCTACACCTTC.

This clonotype was recorded a few times. The rearrangement links TRBV6-2 or TRBV6-3 to TRBJ2-7, with 10 nucleotides matching TRBD1. Trimming at V came to 2 bases and at J to 2 bases, leaving 12 bases not matched to a gene. CDR1 and CDR2 from the germline V gene are MNHEY and SVGEGT. There are 18 residues in the CDR3. CDR3: CASSYVLGQGIGTYEQYF. In DNA, the CDR3 is TGTGCCAGCAGTTACGTTTTGGGACAGGGGATTGGGACCTACGAGCAGTACTTC.

This clonotype was detected ten times or more. The rearrangement links TRBV20-1 to TRBJ1-2, with D unclear. V dropped 1 base and J dropped 0 bases, with 12 bases sitting between them. The CDR3 loop spans 15 amino acids. Per the germline V gene, CDR1 is DFQATT and CDR2 is SNEGSKA (reference sequence). The CDR3 sequence: CSARGGLLANYGYTF. CDR3 nucleotide sequence: TGCAGTGCTAGAGGCGGACTGCTAGCTAACTATGGCTACACCTTC.

This clonotype was recorded many times. V usage is TRBV7-9 and J usage is TRBJ2-5; perhaps TRBD1 as D (6 bases). The germline V and J ends were trimmed by 7 bases and 5 bases, with 20 bases remaining between them. The germline V gene encodes CDR1 SEHNR and CDR2 FQNEAQ (reference sequence). The length of the CDR3 is 15 residues. The CDR3 bases are TGTGCCAGCACCCGAGGGTCTGGGGGCGCGGAGACCCAGTACTTC. This sequence encodes CASTRGSGGAETQYF.

This clonotype was seen ten or more times. The chain uses TRBV13 and TRBJ2-5; D is ambiguous. The ends were cut back, 4 bases at V and 4 bases at J, with 16 bases in the middle. The CDR3 totals 15 residues. Germline CDR1 is PRHDT and CDR2 is FYEKMQ (reference sequence). CDR3 DNA sequence: TGTGCCAGCAGCTCACTCCCGCTAGGTCGAGAGACCCAGTACTTC. It codes for CASSSLPLGRETQYF.

This clonotype showed up many times. The chain couples TRBV28 to TRBJ2-5, with 11 bases that match TRBD2. The CDR3 is made up of 16 amino acids. V shed 4 bases and J 0 bases; nucleotides not matched to a gene: 4. Germline V lookup: CDR1 MDHEN, CDR2 SYDVKM. The CDR3 nucleotides read TGTGCCAGCAGTTCTCCACTAGCGGGAGACCAAGAGACCCAGTACTTC. This codes for CASSSPLAGDQETQYF. Combining the CDR3 with reference TRBV28 and TRBJ2-5 gives the whole variable domain DVKVTQSSRYLVKRTGEKVFLECVQDMDHENMFWYRQDPGLGLRLIYFSYDVKMKEKGDIPEGYSVSREKKERFSLILESASTNQTSMYLCASSSPLAGDQETQYFGPGTRLLVL.

This clonotype was observed at least ten times. The J gene is TRBJ1-6, the V gene TRBV6-2 or TRBV6-3, with unresolved D. The CDR3 sequence is 12 residues long. V was pared by 5 bases and J by 12 bases, with 11 bases between. Germline V gene data show CDR1 as MNHEY and CDR2 as SVGEGT. CDR3: CASSVSVGPLHF. The DNA of the CDR3 is TGTGCCAGCAGTGTCTCGGTTGGACCCCTCCACTTT.

This clonotype was counted many times. The V call is TRBV28, the J call TRBJ1-1; D gene uncertain. The germline V gene has CDR1 MDHEN and CDR2 SYDVKM. There are 12 residues in the CDR3. Trimming removed 2 bases at V and 5 bases at J, with 6 bases between. The CDR3 DNA reads as TGTGCCAGCAGTTTAAGCAGAACTGAAGCTTTCTTT. This codes for CASSLSRTEAFF. Complete variable domain (other parts from reference TRBV28 and TRBJ1-1): DVKVTQSSRYLVKRTGEKVFLECVQDMDHENMFWYRQDPGLGLRLIYFSYDVKMKEKGDIPEGYSVSREKKERFSLILESASTNQTSMYLCASSLSRTEAFFGQGTRLTVV.

This sequence joins TRBV28 and TRBJ2-7; 9 bases map to TRBD2. J lost 6 bases, V lost 6 bases, and 18 bases had no gene match. The CDR3 loop spans 17 amino acids. The V gene's germline CDR1 is MDHEN and CDR2 SYDVKM. The CDR3 region has the DNA TGTGCCAGCAGCTATAACTATGGTGCAGCGGGAGGACCCGAGCAGTACTTC. Translation: CASSYNYGAAGGPEQYF.

This clonotype appeared many times. This chain uses TRBV5-1 with TRBJ1-1, with unresolved D. The germline CDR1 and CDR2 sequences are SGHRS and YFSETQ. V lost 2 bases and J 2 bases, leaving 13 bases between the germline ends. This CDR3 is built from 15 residues. CDR3 sequence: CASSFSDTDNTEAFF. The CDR3 DNA reads as TGCGCCAGCAGCTTCAGCGACACAGATAACACTGAAGCTTTCTTT.